This paragraph covers one TCR beta chain sequence. The target antigen is unknown. These data come from a study of T cell responses to AZD1222 COVID-19 vaccine. Whole-study results and caveats: Spike was spanned by vaccine-associated CD4 TCRs, with dominance at 160-218 and 743-854. Clonal diversity may have been underestimated in mostly white British donors. Scientists sampled the repertoires only once the peak T cell response had passed.

V was pared by 1 base and J by 8 bases, with 4 bases of the junction left unmatched. This CDR3 is 14 amino acids long. The V gene's germline CDR1 is MDHEN and CDR2 SYDVKM. Generated by immunoSEQ multiplex PCR, the TCRdb table keeps only in-frame clones and is missing some. Of 120,000 or so clones listed, over 80% are singletons. The specimen was peripheral blood, collected on day 0 of AZD1222 vaccination. This receptor was obtained from an adult in good health. The chain joins TRBV28 to TRBJ1-4; 7 bases line up with TRBD1. CDR3 DNA: TGTGCCAGCAGTTTATTCGGACAGGTCGAAAAACTGTTTTTT. It yields the protein CASSLFGQVEKLFF. The full variable domain, rest sourced from reference TRBV28 and TRBJ1-4, is DVKVTQSSRYLVKRTGEKVFLECVQDMDHENMFWYRQDPGLGLRLIYFSYDVKMKEKGDIPEGYSVSREKKERFSLILESASTNQTSMYLCASSLFGQVEKLFFGSGTQLSVL.